These T cell receptor beta chains were read from a single sample in a study of beta chain features in type 1 diabetes. TCRdb keeps only in-frame clones here, not all; method: immunoSEQ multiplex PCR. The sample has around 53,000 clones; around 60% are singletons. Source material: stem cell memory CD4+ T cells from blood. The receptors come from a woman in her twenties or thirties with type 1 diabetes. The CDR3 runs from the conserved cysteine through the conserved F or W. A D gene is named only where the DNA matches it firmly. Clone size, where shown, is once, few, many, or a class for clones that have expanded.

clone size,V gene,CDR3 length,J gene,D gene,CDR3 protein,CDR3 DNA
-,TRBV9,14,TRBJ2-1,TRBD2,CATGPGTSVYEQFF,TGTGCCACCGGCCCAGGGACTAGCGTGTATGAGCAGTTCTTC
-,TRBV18,16,TRBJ2-7,TRBD2,CASSPLSGSHTYEQYF,TGTGCCAGCTCACCCTTAAGCGGGAGTCACACCTACGAGCAGTACTTC
-,TRBV28,15,TRBJ1-2,TRBD1,CATTVGTGGAYGYTF,TGTGCCACCACAGTTGGGACAGGGGGCGCCTATGGCTACACCTTC
-,TRBV7-2,13,TRBJ1-5,-,CASSFQGNQPQHF,TGTGCCAGCAGCTTCCAGGGGAATCAGCCCCAGCATTTT
few,TRBV18,13,TRBJ1-2,-,CASSPGSPYGYTF,TGTGCCAGCTCTCCCGGGAGCCCCTATGGCTACACCTTC
-,TRBV7-3,15,TRBJ2-7,-,CASSLKPGDTYEQYF,TGTGCCAGCAGCTTAAAGCCAGGGGATACCTACGAGCAGTACTTC
-,TRBV5-1,14,TRBJ1-1,-,CASSPQGGASEAFF,TGCGCCAGCAGCCCCCAGGGAGGGGCGAGTGAAGCTTTCTTT
-,TRBV29-1,13,TRBJ2-1,TRBD2,CSVVAGVYNEQFF,TGCAGCGTTGTAGCGGGAGTCTACAATGAGCAGTTCTTC
-,TRBV5-4,14,TRBJ2-5,-,CASSLTTSYETQYF,TGTGCCAGCAGCTTGACCACTAGCTATGAGACCCAGTACTTC
-,TRBV27,17,TRBJ2-3,TRBD1,CASSYSTGTGEGDTQYF,TGTGCCAGCAGCTACTCGACCGGGACAGGGGAGGGAGATACGCAGTATTTT
-,TRBV5-1,15,TRBJ2-1,-,CASSLLAGTYNEQFF,TGCGCCAGCAGCTTGTTGGCAGGGACCTACAATGAGCAGTTCTTC
few,TRBV7-9,14,TRBJ2-2,-,CASSQTGGLGELFF,TGTGCCAGCAGTCAAACCGGGGGGCTAGGAGAGCTGTTTTTT
-,TRBV18,15,TRBJ2-2,TRBD2,CASSPQREATGELFF,TGTGCCAGCTCACCCCAGCGGGAGGCCACCGGGGAGCTGTTTTTT
-,TRBV7-9,14,TRBJ2-1,TRBD1,CASSLVGQGNEQFF,TGTGCCAGCAGCTTAGTTGGACAGGGCAATGAGCAGTTCTTC
-,TRBV7-2,15,TRBJ2-7,TRBD1,CASSPLGQGSYEQYF,TGTGCCAGCAGCCCCCTGGGACAGGGTTCATACGAGCAGTACTTC
-,TRBV18,14,TRBJ2-1,-,CASSPQETYNEQFF,TGTGCCAGCTCACCACAGGAGACCTACAATGAGCAGTTCTTC
-,TRBV6-4,15,TRBJ2-1,TRBD2,CASSDSTSGSSEQFF,TGTGCCAGCAGTGACTCCACTAGCGGGAGCTCTGAGCAGTTCTTC
-,TRBV5-1,13,TRBJ2-5,-,CASRLVGDETQYF,TGCGCCAGCAGACTAGTGGGAGACGAGACCCAGTACTTC
-,TRBV11-2,16,TRBJ2-3,TRBD1,CASSSVTGAFTDTQYF,TGTGCCAGCAGCTCTGTAACAGGGGCCTTCACAGATACGCAGTATTTT
-,TRBV5-6,17,TRBJ2-1,-,CASSLLGFKSSYNEQFF,TGTGCCAGCAGCTTGCTGGGCTTCAAGAGCTCCTACAATGAGCAGTTCTTC
-,TRBV5-4,14,TRBJ2-7,-,CASSLGSAGSEQYF,TGTGCCAGCAGCTTGGGCTCGGCGGGTAGCGAGCAGTACTTC
-,TRBV29-1,12,TRBJ1-2,TRBD1,CSVGQGARGYTF,TGCAGCGTAGGACAGGGGGCGCGTGGCTACACCTTC
-,TRBV7-2,12,TRBJ1-2,-,CASSPSGAGYTF,TGTGCCAGCAGCCCCTCAGGGGCTGGCTACACCTTC
-,TRBV29-1,14,TRBJ2-1,TRBD2,CSGRLAGGLNEQFF,TGCAGCGGCAGACTAGCGGGAGGGCTCAATGAGCAGTTCTTC
-,TRBV6-5,13,TRBJ2-4,TRBD1,CASSLNRGNIQYF,TGTGCCAGCAGTCTTAACAGGGGAAACATTCAGTACTTC
few,TRBV10-3,11,TRBJ2-3,-,CAISEQDTQYF,TGTGCCATCAGTGAGCAAGATACGCAGTATTTT
-,TRBV9,16,TRBJ1-2,TRBD1,CASSARQGQGDYGYTF,TGTGCCAGCAGCGCCCGACAGGGACAAGGGGACTATGGCTACACCTTC
-,TRBV7-2,14,TRBJ1-2,-,CASSFLGTSNGYTF,TGTGCCAGCAGCTTCTTAGGGACTTCTAATGGCTACACCTTC
-,TRBV19,18,TRBJ2-7,TRBD2,CASSIGLAGGPSSYEQYF,TGTGCCAGTAGTATCGGGCTAGCGGGAGGGCCGTCCTCCTACGAGCAGTACTTC
once,TRBV30,14,TRBJ1-5,-,CAWSVLRSNQPQHF,TGTGCCTGGAGTGTACTCAGGAGCAATCAGCCCCAGCATTTT
-,TRBV5-6,15,TRBJ2-7,TRBD2,CASSLSGRPDYEQYF,TGTGCCAGCAGCTTAAGCGGGAGGCCCGATTACGAGCAGTACTTC
-,TRBV7-9,15,TRBJ1-5,TRBD1,CASSATGTSNQPQHF,TGTGCCAGCAGCGCGACAGGGACGAGCAATCAGCCCCAGCATTTT
-,TRBV10-3,13,TRBJ1-2,TRBD1,CAITKTGDYGYTF,TGTGCCATCACAAAAACAGGGGACTATGGCTACACCTTC
-,TRBV19,13,TRBJ1-4,TRBD1,CASSGQGNEKLFF,TGTGCCAGTAGTGGACAGGGAAATGAAAAACTGTTTTTT
-,TRBV5-1,13,TRBJ1-2,TRBD1,CASSVGTAYGYTF,TGCGCCAGCAGCGTTGGGACAGCCTATGGCTACACCTTC
-,TRBV21-1,18,TRBJ2-2,-,CASSNGVSGRWNTGELFF,TGTGCCAGCAGCAACGGGGTTAGCGGGAGATGGAACACCGGGGAGCTGTTTTTT
-,TRBV28,15,TRBJ2-7,TRBD1,CASSWGTGAVNEQYF,TGTGCCAGCAGTTGGGGGACAGGGGCTGTAAACGAGCAGTACTTC
-,TRBV7-2,14,TRBJ1-2,TRBD1,CASSRRQGDYGYTF,TGTGCCAGCAGCCGCAGACAGGGGGACTATGGCTACACCTTC
few,TRBV10-3,14,TRBJ2-1,TRBD2,CASGEVRAGEEQFF,TGTGCCAGCGGGGAGGTTAGGGCGGGAGAGGAGCAGTTCTTC
-,TRBV2,12,TRBJ2-5,TRBD1,CANRDRGETQYF,TGTGCCAACAGGGACAGGGGAGAGACCCAGTACTTC
-,TRBV6-6,16,TRBJ2-7,TRBD1,CASSYSVGQDKNEQYF,TGTGCCAGCAGTTACTCTGTGGGACAGGACAAGAACGAGCAGTACTTC
few,TRBV29-1,11,TRBJ2-1,-,CSVAQYNEQFF,TGCAGCGTTGCCCAGTACAATGAGCAGTTCTTC
few,TRBV5-6,18,TRBJ2-4,TRBD1,CASSSITGGTWAKNIQYF,TGTGCCAGCAGCTCAATAACAGGGGGCACATGGGCCAAAAACATTCAGTACTTC
-,TRBV18,13,TRBJ2-7,TRBD1,CASSPPGQQGQYF,TGTGCCAGCTCACCGCCGGGACAGCAAGGGCAGTACTTC
few,TRBV7-2,15,TRBJ2-1,TRBD2,CASSQGLVSYNEQFF,TGTGCCAGCAGCCAAGGACTAGTGTCCTACAATGAGCAGTTCTTC
-,TRBV2,17,TRBJ2-6,TRBD1,CASRMGTVYSGANVLTF,TGTGCCAGCAGGATGGGGACAGTTTACTCTGGGGCCAACGTCCTGACTTTC
-,TRBV7-3,16,TRBJ2-2,TRBD2,CASSPGASGRAGELFF,TGTGCCAGCAGCCCCGGGGCTAGCGGGAGGGCCGGGGAGCTGTTTTTT
few,TRBV7-8,17,TRBJ2-1,TRBD2,CASSFPGLAGSYNEQFF,TGTGCCAGCAGCTTCCCCGGACTAGCGGGTTCTTACAATGAGCAGTTCTTC
-,TRBV14,15,TRBJ2-7,TRBD1,CASSQLGQTSYEQYF,TGTGCCAGCAGCCAATTGGGACAGACTTCCTACGAGCAGTACTTC
-,TRBV19,14,TRBJ2-3,-,CASRKGLLTDTQYF,TGTGCCAGTAGAAAGGGACTCCTCACAGATACGCAGTATTTT
few,TRBV5-6,15,TRBJ1-1,-,CASSLVSELNTEAFF,TGTGCCAGCAGCTTGGTTAGCGAGTTGAACACTGAAGCTTTCTTT
-,TRBV10-1,17,TRBJ2-3,-,CASSESTPTGEADTQYF,TGCGCCAGCAGTGAGTCGACCCCAACGGGAGAGGCAGATACGCAGTATTTT
-,TRBV5-1,15,TRBJ2-1,TRBD2,CASSPVASGGGEQFF,TGCGCCAGCAGCCCGGTTGCTAGCGGGGGAGGTGAGCAGTTCTTC
once,TRBV28,13,TRBJ1-5,TRBD1,CASRGTGVQPQHF,TGTGCCAGCAGGGGGACAGGGGTTCAGCCCCAGCATTTT
few,TRBV29-1,14,TRBJ1-3,-,CSVSSPNSGNTIYF,TGCAGCGTTTCTAGCCCGAACTCTGGAAACACCATATATTTT
few,TRBV28,13,TRBJ1-2,TRBD1,CASSLYRGNGYTF,TGTGCCAGCAGTTTATACAGGGGGAATGGCTACACCTTC